This entry is about one T cell receptor (beta chain). This sample stems from a study of blood T cell repertoires in COVID-19. The table came from immunoSEQ multiplex PCR; TCRdb's copy has only in-frame clones and leaves some out. The sample lists around 59,000 clones; 81% were seen once. Trimming took 1 base from V and 5 from J; bases not matched to a gene: 6. The germline V gene encodes CDR1 LGHNA and CDR2 YNFKEQ. This CDR3 is 15 amino acids long. Source material: peripheral blood. The gene calls are TRBV4-2 and TRBJ2-7, with TRBD2 identical over 9 bases. This TCR came from a woman of 80 years or more with active or convalescent COVID-19. In DNA form, the CDR3 reads TGTGCCAGCAGCCAAGTAGGCCTAGCGGGGAACGAGCAGTACTTC. Amino acids: CASSQVGLAGNEQYF.